These 26 T cell receptor beta chains came from one sample sequenced in a study of blood T cell repertoires in COVID-19. The assay was immunoSEQ multiplex PCR, and TCRdb's table has in-frame clones only and misses some. Here the sample spans roughly 68,000 clones, 80% to 90% being singletons. What was sequenced was peripheral blood. The receptors stem from a man aged 50-60 years with active COVID-19.

This chain connects TRBV4-1 to TRBJ2-7, with 10 nucleotides matching TRBD2. The CDR3 covers 16 residues. The junction had 7 bases not matched to a gene; V was cut back by 5 bases and J by 0 bases. CDR1 and CDR2 from the germline V gene are MGHRA and YSYEKL. The CDR3: CASSYPGTSASYEQYF. The CDR3 DNA is TGCGCCAGCAGCTACCCCGGGACTAGCGCCTCCTACGAGCAGTACTTC.

The V and J genes are TRBV5-6 and TRBJ2-1; 12 bases are a match to TRBD1. This CDR3 contains 16 residues. V was pared by 2 bases and J by 8 bases, with 8 bases of the junction left unmatched. Germline CDR1 and CDR2: SGHDT and YYEEEE. The DNA for the CDR3 is TGTGCCAGCAGCTTACGACCGGGACAGGGGGCCGATGAGCAGTTCTTC. Protein sequence: CASSLRPGQGADEQFF. The full variable domain, completed using reference TRBV5-6 and TRBJ2-1, is DAGVTQSPTHLIKTRGQQVTLRCSPKSGHDTVSWYQQALGQGPQFIFQYYEEEERQRGNFPDRFSGHQFPNYSSELNVNALLLGDSALYLCASSLRPGQGADEQFFGPGTRLTVL.

The V call is TRBV5-1, the J call TRBJ2-7; 7 bases are a match to TRBD2. The CDR3 extends over 17 amino acids. Germline values: CDR1 SGHRS, CDR2 YFSETQ. Trimming removed 0 bases from V and 2 bases from J; junction bases left unmatched: 11. In DNA, the CDR3 is TGCGCCAGCAGCTTGGCCGGGGGGTACAGCACGACCTACGAGCAGTACTTC. Translated: CASSLAGGYSTTYEQYF.

The V call is TRBV6-6, the J call TRBJ1-2; D is ambiguous. The germline CDR1 and CDR2 sequences are MNHNY and SVGAGI (reference sequence). Deletions cut 4 bases from V and 4 bases from J, with 16 bases between. The CDR3 has 15 amino acids. CDR3 nucleotides: TGTGCCAGCAGTTCGATAGGCGGGATCTTCTATGGCTACACCTTC. This sequence encodes CASSSIGGIFYGYTF.

This sequence joins TRBV7-2 and TRBJ1-2; no definite D call. CDR1 and CDR2 from the germline V gene are SGHTA and FQGNSA. V dropped 3 bases and J dropped 8 bases, with 7 bases sitting between them. The CDR3 loop spans 11 amino acids. CDR3 amino acids: CASSFRVGYTF. In DNA form, the CDR3 reads TGTGCCAGCAGCTTTCGCGTGGGCTACACCTTC.

The chain links TRBV28 to TRBJ2-1, with 14 bases matching TRBD2. The J segment lost 9 bases and the V segment lost 8 bases, leaving 9 bases of the junction unmatched. CDR3 length equals 15 residues. Per germline, CDR1 MDHEN and CDR2 SYDVKM. The CDR3: CASGTSGRMGGEQFF. CDR3 DNA: TGTGCCAGCGGGACTAGCGGGAGAATGGGCGGTGAGCAGTTCTTC.

This chain joins TRBV5-4 and TRBJ2-2; D may be TRBD2 (5 bases). CDR1 is SGHNT, CDR2 YYREEE, per germline (reference sequence). The V end lost 4 bases, the J end lost 6 bases, and 16 bases lay between the germline ends. The CDR3 sequence is 15 residues long. DNA for the CDR3: TGTGCCAGCAGCCAGAGCGGTCGTGGCGCCGGGGAGCTGTTTTTT. Protein sequence: CASSQSGRGAGELFF.

The rearrangement uses TRBV3-1 (or the pseudogene TRBV3-2) and TRBJ2-5; D may be TRBD2 (5 bases). Trimming pared 8 bases from V and 5 bases from J, leaving 15 bases between. CDR3 length: 13 residues. Germline V gene lookup returns CDR1 LGHDT and CDR2 YNNKEL (reference sequence). CDR3 residues: CASQGGLWETQYF. The CDR3 nucleotides are TGTGCCAGCCAAGGAGGTCTTTGGGAGACCCAGTACTTC.

The V and J genes are TRBV5-4 and TRBJ2-7; 10 nucleotides match TRBD2. Germline V gene sequence: CDR1 SGHNT, CDR2 YYREEE (reference sequence). Losses at the gene ends were 0 bases for V and 2 bases for J; bases not matched to a gene: 2. The CDR3 has 15 amino acids. The CDR3 loop is CASSLGLAGAYEQYF. In DNA, the CDR3 is TGTGCCAGCAGCTTGGGGCTAGCGGGGGCCTACGAGCAGTACTTC.

The rearrangement joins TRBV7-3 to TRBJ2-3, with a possible D match to TRBD2 (6 bases). V was cut by 0 bases and J by 2 bases, with 15 bases left in between. The germline gives CDR1 SGHTA, CDR2 FQGTGA. The CDR3 is made up of 17 amino acids. The CDR3 nucleotides are TGTGCCAGCAGCTTAACGTTCGGCGGGGACCCCACAGATACGCAGTATTTT. Translation: CASSLTFGGDPTDTQYF. Filled out from reference TRBV7-3 and TRBJ2-3, the complete variable domain reads GAGVSQTPSNKVTEKGKYVELRCDPISGHTALYWYRQSLGQGPEFLIYFQGTGAADDSGLPNDRFFAVRPEGSVSTLKIQRTERGDSAVYLCASSLTFGGDPTDTQYFGPGTRLTVL.

The V call is TRBV11-2, the J call TRBJ2-7; TRBD1 agrees at 8 bases. The J segment lost 4 bases and the V segment lost 2 bases, leaving 10 bases of the junction unmatched. CDR3 length equals 16 residues. Germline V gene data show CDR1 as SGHAT and CDR2 as FQNNGV. The CDR3 DNA sequence: TGTGCCAGCAGCTTATCCCCGACAGGGGTGAGGTACGAGCAGTACTTC. Translation gives CASSLSPTGVRYEQYF.

This sequence joins TRBV6-5 and TRBJ2-7; 10 nucleotides align to TRBD1. With V trimmed by 5 bases and J by 7 bases, 8 bases remained unmatched. CDR1 and CDR2 from the germline V gene are MNHEY and SVGAGI. This CDR3 contains 14 residues. The CDR3 loop is CASSTGQGDLEQYF. The CDR3 DNA sequence: TGTGCCAGCAGTACCGGACAGGGGGATCTTGAGCAGTACTTC.

The chain combines TRBV28 with TRBJ2-3, with 9 bases matching TRBD2. Germline V gene data show CDR1 as MDHEN and CDR2 as SYDVKM. With 3 bases clipped from V and 2 bases from J, the junction kept 6 bases outside the gene matches. The CDR3 sequence is 16 residues long. Here the CDR3 reads CASSLSSGGFTDTQYF. CDR3 DNA: TGTGCCAGCAGTTTGTCCAGCGGGGGGTTCACAGATACGCAGTATTTT.

This sequence joins TRBV24-1 and TRBJ2-5, with 9 bases aligning to TRBD2. The length of the CDR3 is 17 residues. Unmatched junction bases numbered 12, after V lost 3 bases and J lost 5 bases. Per germline, CDR1 KGHDR and CDR2 SFDVKD. The CDR3 bases are TGTGCCACCAGTGATCTGACGCCGGGGACTAGCCCCGAGACCCAGTACTTC. The encoded protein is CATSDLTPGTSPETQYF.

The V and J genes are TRBV27 and TRBJ2-1, with 10 bases fitting TRBD2. This CDR3 comprises 15 residues. Germline CDR1 MNHEY, CDR2 SMNVEV (reference sequence). The V gene end was trimmed by 6 bases and the J gene end by 5 bases; junction bases not matched to a gene: 7. The CDR3 nucleotides are TGTGCCAGCAGGACACTAGCGGGACGTGACAATGAGCAGTTCTTC. The encoded protein is CASRTLAGRDNEQFF.

As concerns this clone: In the same sample, other DNA sequences code for this CDR3. The CDR3 loop reads CASSYTTGTNYGYTF. For the CDR3, the DNA is TGTGCCAGCAGTTACACGACAGGGACTAACTATGGCTACACCTTC. The genes are TRBV6-5 and TRBJ1-2, with TRBD1 matching over 7 bases. Trimming cost V 2 bases and J 0 bases; bases outside gene matches: 3. The CDR3 extends over 15 amino acids. Germline V gives CDR1 MNHEY, CDR2 SVGAGI.

V gene TRBV7-6 combines with J gene TRBJ2-3; no definite D call. From germline, CDR1 is SGHVS and CDR2 FNYEAQ. V shed 1 base and J shed 2 bases, with 13 bases lying between them. The CDR3 extends over 16 amino acids. The CDR3 loop reads CASSLVSGTITDTQYF. The CDR3 nucleotides read TGTGCCAGCAGCTTAGTGTCAGGAACCATCACAGATACGCAGTATTTT.

The chain links TRBV29-1 to TRBJ1-2, with 12 bases matching TRBD1. CDR1 is SQVTM, CDR2 ANQGSEA, per germline. This CDR3 comprises 14 residues. J lost 11 bases, V lost 2 bases, and 9 bases had no gene match. CDR3 sequence: CSVEKGTGGGFYTF. For the CDR3, the DNA is TGCAGCGTTGAAAAGGGGACAGGGGGCGGTTTTTACACCTTC. The full variable domain, rest sourced from reference TRBV29-1 and TRBJ1-2, is SAVISQKPSRDICQRGTSLTIQCQVDSQVTMMFWYRQQPGQSLTLIATANQGSEATYESGFVIDKFPISRPNLTFSTLTVSNMSPEDSSIYLCSVEKGTGGGFYTFGSGTRLTVV.

V gene TRBV21-1 combines with J gene TRBJ2-7; the D segment call TRBD2 is taken from the table without a DNA check. TRBV21-1 is noted as a pseudogene. This CDR3 spans 16 amino acids. CDR3: CASSKAFREGDYEQYF. Written as DNA, the CDR3 is TGTGCCAGCAGCAAAGCTTTCAGGGAGGGAGACTACGAGCAGTACTTC.

This sequence joins TRBV7-3 and TRBJ2-1, with 10 bases aligning to TRBD2. Germline lookup yields CDR1 SGHTA and CDR2 FQGTGA. J was trimmed by 4 bases and V by 5 bases; bases with no gene match: 8. The CDR3 loop spans 16 amino acids. The CDR3 sequence: CASSTLAGALYNEQFF. CDR3 in DNA: TGTGCCAGCAGCACCCTAGCGGGGGCCCTTTACAATGAGCAGTTCTTC.

This rearrangement joins TRBV9 to TRBJ1-4; 10 positions match TRBD1. Trimming at V came to 5 bases and at J to 8 bases, leaving 9 bases not matched to a gene. The germline V gene encodes CDR1 SGDLS and CDR2 YYNGEE. CDR3 length equals 15 residues. CDR3 in DNA: TGTGCCAGCAGTGGGGACAGGGGTTCCCAAGAAAAACTGTTTTTT. Encoded protein: CASSGDRGSQEKLFF.

This CDR3 reads CASSISGRMGEQFF. CDR3 in DNA: TGTGCCAGCAGCATTAGCGGGAGAATGGGTGAGCAGTTCTTC. The rearrangement links TRBV7-3 to TRBJ2-1; 9 positions agree with TRBD2. V lost 5 bases, J lost 9 bases, and 8 bases stayed unmatched. Germline V CDR1 and CDR2: SGHTA, FQGTGA. The CDR3 loop spans 14 amino acids.

The chain recombines TRBV28 with TRBJ1-4; D not resolved. Trimming removed 3 bases from V and 4 bases from J, with 9 bases in between. The germline V gene encodes CDR1 MDHEN and CDR2 SYDVKM. This CDR3 has 14 amino acids. Here the CDR3 DNA reads TGTGCCAGCAGTTTGACATCTCATAATGAAAAACTGTTTTTT. It specifies CASSLTSHNEKLFF.

The sample holds one count of this clone. The chain employs TRBV18 and TRBJ1-3; maybe TRBD1 (6 bases). The V gene's germline CDR1 is KGHSH and CDR2 LQKENI. The CDR3 loop spans 17 amino acids. Trimming removed 4 bases at V and 1 base at J, with 17 bases between. CDR3 coding DNA: TGTGCCAGCTCACGCGCACTACGAAGGGGGTCTGGAAACACCATATATTTT. This gives the protein CASSRALRRGSGNTIYF. The variable domain in full, with the rest retrieved from reference TRBV18 and TRBJ1-3, is NAGVMQNPRHLVRRRGQEARLRCSPMKGHSHVYWYRQLPEEGLKFMVYLQKENIIDESGMPKERFSAEFPKEGPSILRIQQVVRGDSAAYFCASSRALRRGSGNTIYFGEGSWLTVV.

This rearrangement joins TRBV29-1 to TRBJ2-3, with 14 bases aligning to TRBD2. The CDR3 totals 20 residues. With V trimmed by 0 bases and J by 4 bases, 15 bases remained unmatched. CDR1 SQVTM and CDR2 ANQGSEA come from the germline V gene. For the CDR3, the DNA is TGCAGCGTTGAAGATCGCAGTACTCCGGGACTAGCGGGAGTTTCAGATACGCAGTATTTT. Amino acid sequence: CSVEDRSTPGLAGVSDTQYF.

The J gene is TRBJ2-1, the V gene TRBV4-2, with TRBD2 as a possible D gene (5 bases). The V and J ends lost 1 base and 3 bases respectively, with 16 bases between them. Germline CDR1 LGHNA, CDR2 YNFKEQ. The CDR3 consists of 17 residues. This CDR3 is CASSQVLRAKDYNEQFF. The DNA of the CDR3 is TGTGCCAGCAGCCAAGTTTTGCGGGCAAAAGACTACAATGAGCAGTTCTTC.